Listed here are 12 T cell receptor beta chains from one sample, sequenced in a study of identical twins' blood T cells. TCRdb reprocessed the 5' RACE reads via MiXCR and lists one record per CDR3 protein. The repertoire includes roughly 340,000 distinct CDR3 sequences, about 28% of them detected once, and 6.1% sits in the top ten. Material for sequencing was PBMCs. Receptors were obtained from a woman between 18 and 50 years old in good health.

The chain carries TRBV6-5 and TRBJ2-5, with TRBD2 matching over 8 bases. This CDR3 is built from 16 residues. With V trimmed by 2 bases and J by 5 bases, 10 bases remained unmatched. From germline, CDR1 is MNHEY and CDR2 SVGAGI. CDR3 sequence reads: CASSYVVAGYGETQYF. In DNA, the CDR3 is TGTGCCAGCAGTTACGTAGTAGCGGGATACGGGGAGACCCAGTACTTC.

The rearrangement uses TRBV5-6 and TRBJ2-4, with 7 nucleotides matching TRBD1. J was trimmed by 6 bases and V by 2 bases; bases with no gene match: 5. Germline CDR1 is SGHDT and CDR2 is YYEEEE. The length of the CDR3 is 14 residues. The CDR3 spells CASSFGQAVNIQYF. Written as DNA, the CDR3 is TGTGCCAGCAGCTTCGGACAGGCAGTAAACATTCAGTACTTC.

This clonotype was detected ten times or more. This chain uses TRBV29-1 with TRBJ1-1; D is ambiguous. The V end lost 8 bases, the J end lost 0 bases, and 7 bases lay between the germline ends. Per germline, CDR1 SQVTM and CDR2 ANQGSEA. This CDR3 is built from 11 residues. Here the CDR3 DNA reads TGCAGCCTTACCTTGAACACTGAAGCTTTCTTT. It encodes CSLTLNTEAFF.

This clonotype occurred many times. Written as DNA, the CDR3 is TGTGCCAGCAGTCTCGTGTTTCAGAACACTGAAGCTTTCTTT. It is translated as CASSLVFQNTEAFF. The chain couples TRBV2 to TRBJ1-1, with D uncertain. From germline, CDR1 is SNHLY and CDR2 FYNNEI. The ends were cut back, 5 bases at V and 1 base at J, with 11 bases in the middle. The CDR3 sequence is 14 residues long.

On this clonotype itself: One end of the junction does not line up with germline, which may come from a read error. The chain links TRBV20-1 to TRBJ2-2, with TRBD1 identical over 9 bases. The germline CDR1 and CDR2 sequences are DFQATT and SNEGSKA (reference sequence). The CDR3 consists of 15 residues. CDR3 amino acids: CSAEQGAGNTEELFF. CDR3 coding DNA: TGCAGTGCTGAACAGGGGGCCGGAAACACCGAGGAGCTGTTTTTT.

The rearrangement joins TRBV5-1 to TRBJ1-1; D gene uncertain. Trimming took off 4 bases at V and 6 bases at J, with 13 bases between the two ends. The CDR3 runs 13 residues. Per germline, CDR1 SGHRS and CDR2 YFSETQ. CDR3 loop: CASSESAGAEAFF. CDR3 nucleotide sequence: TGCGCCAGCAGCGAATCAGCTGGGGCTGAAGCTTTCTTT.

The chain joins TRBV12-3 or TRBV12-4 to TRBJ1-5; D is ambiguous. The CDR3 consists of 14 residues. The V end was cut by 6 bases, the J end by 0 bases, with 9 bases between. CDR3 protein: CASSPSHSNQPQHF. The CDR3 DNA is TGTGCCAGCAGCCCCTCCCATAGCAATCAGCCCCAGCATTTT.

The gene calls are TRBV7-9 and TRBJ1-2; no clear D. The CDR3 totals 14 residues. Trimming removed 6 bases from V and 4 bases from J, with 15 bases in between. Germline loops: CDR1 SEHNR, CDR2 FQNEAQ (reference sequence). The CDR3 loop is CASSNGVDVYGYTF. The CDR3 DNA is TGTGCCAGCAGTAATGGGGTGGACGTCTATGGCTACACCTTC.

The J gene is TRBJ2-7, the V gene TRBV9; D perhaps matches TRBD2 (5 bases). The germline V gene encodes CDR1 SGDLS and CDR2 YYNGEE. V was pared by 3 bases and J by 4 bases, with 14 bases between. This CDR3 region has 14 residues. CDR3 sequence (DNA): TGTGCCAGCAGCGGAGGACGGGGTGGTTACGAGCAGTACTTC. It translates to CASSGGRGGYEQYF.

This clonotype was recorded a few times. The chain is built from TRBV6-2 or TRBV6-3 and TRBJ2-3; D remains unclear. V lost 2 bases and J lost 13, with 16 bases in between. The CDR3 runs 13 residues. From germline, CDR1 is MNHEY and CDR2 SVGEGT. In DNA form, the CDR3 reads TGTGCCAGCAGTTACCCCCTGTCGGGTGGGAAGTATTTT. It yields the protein CASSYPLSGGKYF.

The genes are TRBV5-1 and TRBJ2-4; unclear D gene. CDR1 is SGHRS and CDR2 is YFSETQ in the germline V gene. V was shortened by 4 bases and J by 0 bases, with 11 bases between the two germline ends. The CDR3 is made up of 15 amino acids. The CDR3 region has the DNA TGCGCCAGCAGCCCGAACGGATTAGCCAAAAACATTCAGTACTTC. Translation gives CASSPNGLAKNIQYF.

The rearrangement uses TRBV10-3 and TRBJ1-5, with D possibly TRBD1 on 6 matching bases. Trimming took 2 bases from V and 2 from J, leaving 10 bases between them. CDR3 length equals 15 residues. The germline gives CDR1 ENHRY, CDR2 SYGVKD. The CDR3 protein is CAISEGGSGNQPQHF. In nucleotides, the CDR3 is TGTGCCATCAGTGAGGGGGGCAGTGGCAATCAGCCCCAGCATTTT.